This T cell receptor beta chain was identified in a study of vaccination effects on CD4 cells after COVID-19. The overall study: After the second dose, samples were taken at median day 72. General observations from the study: Cross-reactivity toward common cold coronaviruses was confined to only 1 of 255 vaccine-induced clones in healthy vaccinees.

About this clone: Its antigen is undetermined.

CDR1 and CDR2 from the germline V gene are SGHTS and YDEGEE. V shed 4 bases and J shed 1 base, with 21 bases lying between them. This CDR3 spans 17 amino acids. Method: immunoSEQ multiplex PCR; TCRdb's copy keeps in-frame clones and lacks some. The table records about 60,000 clones, around 78% of them present only once. ViraFEST expansion of antigen-specific CD4+ T cells with viral peptide pools preceded sequencing. Cells that had been cultured for approximately ten days were the source of isolated CD4+ T cells. Vaccine administered to participants consisted of two doses of either BNT162b2 or mRNA-1273. Half-medium exchanges with IL-2 medium took place on days 3 and 7.

The sequencing used CD4+ T cells from PBMCs cultured with HCoV-OC43 spike peptides, collected after COVID-19 vaccination. As to subset: HCoV-OC43 spike overlapping peptide pool stimulation. The chain joins TRBV5-8 to TRBJ2-7, with unresolved D. This receptor was obtained from a human donor who received a COVID-19 vaccine. The CDR3 nucleotides are TGTGCCAGCAGCGGTTCTGGGGTCTCGGACGGGTCCTACGAGCAGTACGTC. Protein sequence: CASSGSGVSDGSYEQYV.